What follows describes a single T cell receptor (beta chain). The data belong to a study of blood T cell repertoires in COVID-19. At the level of the study: Italy, Spain and the United States were the sources of the convalescent and acute COVID-19 samples. From T cells, B-cell-depleted T cells, or PBMCs came the material, which was cDNA or gDNA.

The germline V gene has CDR1 SGHAT and CDR2 FQNNGV. V lost 5 bases, J lost 6 bases, and 3 bases stayed unmatched. This CDR3 region has 12 residues. Under the authors' procedure: Estimation of nucleated cell counts relied on the amplification of reference gene primers. Measured with immunoSEQ multiplex PCR; TCRdb has only the in-frame clones, and not every one. That table furnishes V, J and clone size, whereas the DNA furnished D and trimming. Seen here are 60,000 to 80,000 clones, almost 85% observed once, and the top ten hold roughly 20%. Source material: peripheral blood. The clonotype comes from a man in his forties or fifties with acute or convalescent COVID-19. V gene TRBV11-2 combines with J gene TRBJ2-7, with 8 bases aligning to TRBD1. DNA for the CDR3: TGTGCCAGCAGCCCCGACAGGGGCGAGCAGTACTTC. It encodes CASSPDRGEQYF. The whole variable domain, filled in from reference TRBV11-2 and TRBJ2-7, reads EAGVAQSPRYKIIEKRQSVAFWCNPISGHATLYWYQQILGQGPKLLIQFQNNGVVDDSQLPKDRFSAERLKGVDSTLKIQPAKLEDSAVYLCASSPDRGEQYFGPGTRLTVT.